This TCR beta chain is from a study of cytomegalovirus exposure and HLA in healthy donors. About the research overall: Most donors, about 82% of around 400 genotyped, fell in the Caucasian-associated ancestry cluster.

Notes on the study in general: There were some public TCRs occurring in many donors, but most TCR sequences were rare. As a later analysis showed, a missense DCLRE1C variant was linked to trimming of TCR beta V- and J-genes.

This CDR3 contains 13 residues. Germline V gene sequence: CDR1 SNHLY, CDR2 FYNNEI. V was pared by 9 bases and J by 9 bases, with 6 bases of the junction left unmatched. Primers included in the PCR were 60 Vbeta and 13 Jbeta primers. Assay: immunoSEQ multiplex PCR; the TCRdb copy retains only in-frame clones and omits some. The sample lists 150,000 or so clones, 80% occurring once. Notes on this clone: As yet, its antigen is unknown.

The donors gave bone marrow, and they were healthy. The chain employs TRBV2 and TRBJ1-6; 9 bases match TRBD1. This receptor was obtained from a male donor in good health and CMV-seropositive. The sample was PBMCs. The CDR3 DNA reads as TGTGCCAGTCTGGGGACAGGGCGTTCACCCCTCCACTTT. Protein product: CASLGTGRSPLHF.